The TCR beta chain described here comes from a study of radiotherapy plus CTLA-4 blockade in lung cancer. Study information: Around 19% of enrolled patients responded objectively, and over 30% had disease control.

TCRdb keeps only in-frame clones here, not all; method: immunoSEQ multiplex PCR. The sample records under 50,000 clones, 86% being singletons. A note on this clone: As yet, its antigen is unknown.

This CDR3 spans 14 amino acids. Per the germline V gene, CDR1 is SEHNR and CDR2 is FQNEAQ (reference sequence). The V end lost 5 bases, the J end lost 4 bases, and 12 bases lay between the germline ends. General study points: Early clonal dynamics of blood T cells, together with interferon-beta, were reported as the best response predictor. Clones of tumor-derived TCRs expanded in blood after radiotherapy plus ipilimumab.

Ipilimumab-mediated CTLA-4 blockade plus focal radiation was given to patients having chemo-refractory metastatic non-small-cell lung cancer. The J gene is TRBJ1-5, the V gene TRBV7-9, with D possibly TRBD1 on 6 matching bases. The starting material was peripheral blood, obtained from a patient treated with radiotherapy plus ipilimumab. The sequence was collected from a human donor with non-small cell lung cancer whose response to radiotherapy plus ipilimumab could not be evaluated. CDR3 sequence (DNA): TGTGCCAGCAGCGGGGGAGGGGGGAATCAGCCCCAGCATTTT. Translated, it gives CASSGGGGNQPQHF.